This T cell receptor beta chain is from a study of shared clonotypes between healthy human individuals. Study outcomes and limitations: In general, naive subsets displayed greater estimated richness than memory subsets did.

Donors comprised only Caucasian adults living in Nashville, Tennessee. A note on this clone: What it binds is not known.

Losses at the gene ends were 5 bases for V and 4 bases for J; bases not matched to a gene: 14. Germline loops: CDR1 SGHTA, CDR2 FQGTGA. The CDR3 has 19 amino acids. Deep-level running was used for the assay. Measured with immunoSEQ multiplex PCR; TCRdb has only the in-frame clones, and not every one. The sample has 2 million to 3 million clones, 93% seen once. The TCR sequence derives from a man aged 18-30 years in good health. Some clones in this sample may be carry-over from other donors' samples. The rearrangement joins TRBV7-3 to TRBJ2-3; 14 bases fit TRBD2. Material: naive CD4+ T cells from PBMCs. Subset: CD45RA+ positively selected. CDR3 sequence (DNA): TGTGCCAGCAGCCAGACTAGCGGGAGGGCAGGAGGGGACGCAGATACGCAGTATTTT. Translated, it gives CASSQTSGRAGGDADTQYF.